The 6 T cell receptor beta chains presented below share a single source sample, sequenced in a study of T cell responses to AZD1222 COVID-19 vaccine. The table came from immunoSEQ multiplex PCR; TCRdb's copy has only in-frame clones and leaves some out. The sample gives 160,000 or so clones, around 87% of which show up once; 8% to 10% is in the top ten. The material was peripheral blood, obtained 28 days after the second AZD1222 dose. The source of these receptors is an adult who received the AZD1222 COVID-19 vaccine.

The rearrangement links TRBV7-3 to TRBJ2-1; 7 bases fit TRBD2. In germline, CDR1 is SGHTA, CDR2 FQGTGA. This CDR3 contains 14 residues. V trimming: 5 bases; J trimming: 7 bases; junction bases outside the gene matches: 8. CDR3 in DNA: TGTGCCAGCAGCCCGAAGGGCGGGAGTAATGAGCAGTTCTTC. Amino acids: CASSPKGGSNEQFF.

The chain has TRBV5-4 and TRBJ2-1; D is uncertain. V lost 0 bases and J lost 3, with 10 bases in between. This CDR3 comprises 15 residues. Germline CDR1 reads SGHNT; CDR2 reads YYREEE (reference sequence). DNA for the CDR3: TGTGCCAGCAGCTTGGGGCCCGTCAACTACAATGAGCAGTTCTTC. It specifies CASSLGPVNYNEQFF. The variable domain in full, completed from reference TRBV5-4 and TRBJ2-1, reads ETGVTQSPTHLIKTRGQQVTLRCSSQSGHNTVSWYQQALGQGPQFIFQYYREEENGRGNFPPRFSGLQFPNYSSELNVNALELDDSALYLCASSLGPVNYNEQFFGPGTRLTVL.

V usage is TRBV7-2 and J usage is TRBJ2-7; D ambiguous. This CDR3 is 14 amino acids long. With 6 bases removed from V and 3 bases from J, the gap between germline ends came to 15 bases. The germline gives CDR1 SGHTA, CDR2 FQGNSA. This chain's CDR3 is CASRRTRENYEQYF. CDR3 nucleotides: TGTGCCAGCAGGCGGACGAGAGAAAACTACGAGCAGTACTTC.

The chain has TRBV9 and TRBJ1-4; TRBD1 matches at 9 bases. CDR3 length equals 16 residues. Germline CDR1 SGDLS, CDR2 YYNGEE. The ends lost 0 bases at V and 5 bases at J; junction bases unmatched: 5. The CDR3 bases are TGTGCCAGCAGCGTAGCGGACAGGGGAACGAATGAAAAACTGTTTTTT. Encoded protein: CASSVADRGTNEKLFF.

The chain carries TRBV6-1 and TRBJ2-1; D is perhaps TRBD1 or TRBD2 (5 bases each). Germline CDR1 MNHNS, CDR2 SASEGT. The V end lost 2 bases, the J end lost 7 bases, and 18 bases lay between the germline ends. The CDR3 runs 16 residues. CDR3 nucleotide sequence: TGTGCCAGCAGTGAAATCGTGGGGGTAGTCTTGAATGAGCAGTTCTTC. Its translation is CASSEIVGVVLNEQFF.

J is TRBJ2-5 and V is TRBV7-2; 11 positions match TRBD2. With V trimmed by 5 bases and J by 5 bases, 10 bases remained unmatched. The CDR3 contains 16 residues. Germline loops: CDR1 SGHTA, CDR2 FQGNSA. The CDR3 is CASSATLAGGRETQYF. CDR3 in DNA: TGTGCCAGCAGCGCGACTCTAGCGGGAGGCAGGGAGACCCAGTACTTC.